This passage covers 23 T cell receptor beta chains from one sample sequenced in a study of post-analysis software for immune sequencing data. The antigens these receptors bind are not known. Unique molecular identifiers were carried by the TCR beta cDNA libraries. Using its own MiXCR run on the PCR reads, TCRdb lists one record per CDR3 protein. Found here are approximately 660,000 distinct CDR3 sequences, roughly three fifths of them singletons; the top ten hold about 11%. Study-wide results and limits: TRBV5-6, TRBV5-1 and TRBV20-1 were among 4 or 5 TRBV segments more frequent in patients than controls.

The sample consisted of blood. These receptors were collected from a girl aged 2-15 years with multiple sclerosis.

A note on this clonotype: One junction end disagrees with the germline gene, perhaps due to a read error. The V gene is TRBV15, the J gene TRBJ2-2; the match to TRBD2 covers 10 bases. The CDR3 covers 16 residues. Germline V gene lookup returns CDR1 LNHNV and CDR2 YYDKDF (reference sequence). The DNA of the CDR3 is TGTGCCACCAGCCGAGACCTAGCGGGGGTAACCGGGGAGCTGTTTTTT. Translated, it gives CATSRDLAGVTGELFF.

This clonotype was found a few times. The chain combines TRBV5-5 with TRBJ2-5; unclear D gene. The ends were cut back, 2 bases at V and 5 bases at J, with 13 bases in the middle. The germline CDR1 and CDR2 sequences are SGHKS and YYEKEE (reference sequence). The CDR3 extends over 14 amino acids. The CDR3 sequence: CASSFPSGMETQYF. The CDR3 DNA is TGTGCCAGCAGCTTCCCAAGTGGAATGGAGACCCAGTACTTC. Full variable domain (outside the CDR3, taken from reference TRBV5-5 and TRBJ2-5): DAGVTQSPTHLIKTRGQQVTLRCSPISGHKSVSWYQQVLGQGPQFIFQYYEKEERGRGNFPDRFSARQFPNYSSELNVNALLLGDSALYLCASSFPSGMETQYFGPGTRLLVL.

V gene TRBV6-5 combines with J gene TRBJ2-2, with 10 bases fitting TRBD1. Trimming removed 0 bases from V and 3 bases from J; junction bases left unmatched: 10. Germline V gives CDR1 MNHEY, CDR2 SVGAGI. The CDR3 is 19 amino acids. This CDR3 reads CASSYSIDRGLSDTGELFF. The CDR3 nucleotides are TGTGCCAGCAGTTACTCGATCGACAGGGGGCTCAGCGACACCGGGGAGCTGTTTTTT.

This clonotype was seen more than once but under ten times. The rearrangement joins TRBV3-1 to TRBJ2-5; possibly TRBD1 for D (6 bases). The J call is in doubt because the DNA end fits TRBJ2-1 better. This CDR3 comprises 16 residues. Germline V gene lookup returns CDR1 LGHDT and CDR2 YNNKEL (reference sequence). The CDR3 reads CASSQEGTLVSETQFF. The CDR3 DNA is TGTGCCAGCAGCCAAGAAGGGACACTTGTGTCAGAGACCCAGTTCTTC.

This sequence joins TRBV12-3 or TRBV12-4 and TRBJ2-1; D uncertain. CDR3 length equals 12 residues. The germline V and J ends were trimmed by 3 bases and 7 bases, with 7 bases remaining between them. The chain's CDR3 is CASSFGLNEQFF. The DNA for the CDR3 is TGTGCCAGCAGTTTTGGCCTGAATGAGCAGTTCTTC.

The chain has TRBV6-5 and TRBJ2-1; 9 nucleotides agree with TRBD2. Germline lookup yields CDR1 MNHEY and CDR2 SVGAGI. CDR3 size: 20 residues. With 2 bases clipped from V and 8 bases from J, the junction kept 22 bases outside the gene matches. CDR3 bases: TGTGCCAGCAGTTACGTCGGGAGGACAGGATCGAGCGGGAGGTACCATGAGCAGTTCTTC. This sequence encodes CASSYVGRTGSSGRYHEQFF.

This clonotype was detected only a few times. V gene TRBV5-1 combines with J gene TRBJ2-3; 7 bases line up with TRBD1. The trim removed 4 bases at V and 4 bases at J, leaving 15 bases unmatched. There are 17 residues in the CDR3. CDR1 is SGHRS, CDR2 YFSETQ, per germline. CDR3 protein: CASSPEMTGKVADTQYF. The CDR3 region has the DNA TGCGCCAGCAGCCCTGAAATGACAGGGAAGGTTGCAGATACGCAGTATTTT. Looking up the rest from reference TRBV5-1 and TRBJ2-3 gives the full variable domain: KAGVTQTPRYLIKTRGQQVTLSCSPISGHRSVSWYQQTPGQGLQFLFEYFSETQRNKGNFPGRFSGRQFSNSRSEMNVSTLELGDSALYLCASSPEMTGKVADTQYFGPGTRLTVL.

V is TRBV12-3 or TRBV12-4 and J is TRBJ1-6, with D perhaps matching TRBD1 (6 bases). The CDR3 has 15 amino acids. V gave up 7 bases and J gave up 7 bases, with 17 bases separating them. The CDR3 loop reads CASNTGTGQNSPLHF. The CDR3 bases are TGTGCCAGCAATACAGGGACTGGGCAAAATTCACCCCTCCACTTT.

This clonotype was observed a few times. The CDR3 spells CASSKLGFETQYF. CDR3 in DNA: TGTGCCAGCAGCAAGTTGGGATTTGAGACCCAGTACTTC. The chain links TRBV7-9 to TRBJ2-5; D gene ambiguous. The V and J ends lost 5 bases and 5 bases respectively, with 12 bases between them. Germline V CDR1 and CDR2: SEHNR, FQNEAQ (reference sequence). There are 13 residues in the CDR3.

The CDR3 DNA follows: TGTGCCAGCAGTCTAGGTGGGGGGCGAAGGCCCCAGCATTTT. Protein: CASSLGGGRRPQHF. The V call is TRBV28, the J call TRBJ1-5, with D possibly being TRBD1 (6 bases). Trimming pared 5 bases from V and 9 bases from J, leaving 17 bases between. Germline CDR1 MDHEN, CDR2 SYDVKM. The CDR3 extends over 14 amino acids.

CDR3 nucleotide sequence: TGTGCCAGCAGTTCCGGGACTAGCGGAAACTACGAGCAGTACTTC. Protein sequence: CASSSGTSGNYEQYF. The rearrangement uses TRBV12-3 or TRBV12-4 and TRBJ2-7; 11 bases align to TRBD2. V was pared by 4 bases and J by 3 bases, with 5 bases of the junction left unmatched. The CDR3 contains 15 residues.

A note on this clonotype: The junction shows a germline mismatch at one end, possibly a read error. The rearrangement links TRBV5-5 to TRBJ2-5; 8 nucleotides match TRBD1. The CDR3 loop spans 15 amino acids. Germline CDR1 SGHKS, CDR2 YYEKEE (reference sequence). For the CDR3, the DNA is TGTGTCAGCAGCTTGGGAGACAGGGGTGGTGAGACCCAGTACTTC. Translating it yields CVSSLGDRGGETQYF.

This clonotype came up a few times. This sequence joins TRBV5-1 and TRBJ2-3; 8 nucleotides align to TRBD1. CDR1 is SGHRS and CDR2 is YFSETQ in the germline V gene. The V segment lost 7 bases and the J segment 0 bases; nucleotides outside the gene matches: 7. This CDR3 is built from 15 residues. Written as DNA, the CDR3 is TGCGCCAGCGGCGGAGGGACAGGTAGCACAGATACGCAGTATTTT. Protein sequence: CASGGGTGSTDTQYF.

In its sample, this clonotype was seen a few times. An end of the junction differs from the germline gene, which may be a read error. The chain recombines TRBV10-3 with TRBJ2-7, with 10 bases fitting TRBD2. The J call may be in error: the DNA end matches TRBJ2-5 better. CDR3 length: 13 amino acids. Germline CDR1 reads ENHRY; CDR2 reads SYGVKD. The CDR3 DNA sequence: TGTGCCGTCAGAGGACTAGCGGAAGAGACCCAGTACTTC. Its translation is CAVRGLAEETQYF.

This chain connects TRBV4-1 to TRBJ2-3; 7 nucleotides line up with TRBD2. J was trimmed by 6 bases and V by 0 bases; bases with no gene match: 12. Germline V CDR1 and CDR2: MGHRA, YSYEKL. The CDR3 sequence is 17 residues long. The DNA for the CDR3 is TGCGCCAGCAGCCAAGATGGGGGGGAGGGGTTCGGGGATACGCAGTATTTT. It codes for CASSQDGGEGFGDTQYF.

The chain recombines TRBV20-1 with TRBJ2-7; TRBD1 is a possible D gene (7 bases). The germline gives CDR1 DFQATT, CDR2 SNEGSKA (reference sequence). The CDR3 has 15 residues. Trimming cost V 6 bases and J 3 bases, with 21 bases left between them. As DNA, the CDR3 is TGCAGTGCCCAAAGGGCGGGACAGTCTTACTACGAGCAGTACTTC. Its translation is CSAQRAGQSYYEQYF.

The V and J genes are TRBV20-1 and TRBJ2-7; no reliable D call. Trimming removed 0 bases at V and 4 bases at J, with 13 bases between. CDR1 DFQATT and CDR2 SNEGSKA come from the germline V gene (reference sequence). The CDR3 totals 14 residues. CDR3 nucleotides: TGCAGTGCTAGAGATCCCCAGAATCCGTACGAGCAGTACTTC. It yields the protein CSARDPQNPYEQYF.

CDR3 residues: CASSFGSGRAVETQYF. CDR3 coding DNA: TGCGCCAGCAGCTTCGGTAGCGGGAGGGCCGTGGAGACCCAGTACTTC. The chain couples TRBV5-1 to TRBJ2-5; 11 positions match TRBD2. Trimming at V came to 2 bases and at J to 5 bases, leaving 8 bases not matched to a gene. The V gene's germline CDR1 is SGHRS and CDR2 YFSETQ. The CDR3 is made up of 16 amino acids.

The chain is built from TRBV5-6 and TRBJ2-5; 7 nucleotides line up with TRBD1. The germline CDR1 and CDR2 sequences are SGHDT and YYEEEE. This CDR3 has 13 amino acids. V lost 3 bases and J lost 7; bases outside the gene matches: 6. In nucleotides, the CDR3 is TGTGCCAGCAGCTCACAGGGGTTGGGGACCCAGTACTTC. As protein: CASSSQGLGTQYF.

The chain joins TRBV5-4 to TRBJ2-3; 8 bases map to TRBD2. The CDR3 runs 16 residues. The germline gives CDR1 SGHNT, CDR2 YYREEE (reference sequence). Germline trimming cut 0 bases from V and 3 bases from J; bases unmatched to any gene: 6. DNA of the CDR3: TGTGCCAGCAGCTTGGGACAGCGGGGGTCGACAGATACGCAGTATTTT. Protein product: CASSLGQRGSTDTQYF.

On this clonotype: A junction boundary mismatches the germline segment, possibly from a read error. This sequence joins TRBV10-3 and TRBJ1-2; a possible D gene is TRBD1 (5 bases). CDR1 ENHRY and CDR2 SYGVKD come from the germline V gene. The CDR3 length is 15 residues. The CDR3 spells CAVSESRDARNGYTF. DNA of the CDR3: TGTGCCGTCAGTGAATCCAGGGATGCGAGGAATGGCTACACCTTC.

In its sample, this clonotype was seen a few times. This sequence joins TRBV5-1 and TRBJ2-3; the D call may be TRBD1 or TRBD2 (5 bases each). Germline V gives CDR1 SGHRS, CDR2 YFSETQ. This CDR3 has 15 amino acids. With 4 bases removed from V and 2 bases from J, the gap between germline ends came to 14 bases. This CDR3 is CASSRRDPYTDTQYF. CDR3 nucleotides: TGCGCCAGCAGCCGCCGGGACCCTTACACAGATACGCAGTATTTT.

The V gene is TRBV5-4, the J gene TRBJ2-7, with 7 bases fitting TRBD1. The CDR3 consists of 14 residues. J gave up 1 base and V 4 bases, and 5 bases lay outside the gene matches. In germline, CDR1 is SGHNT, CDR2 YYREEE (reference sequence). CDR3 bases: TGTGCCAGCAGCAGAGGGACAGATTCCTACGAGCAGTACTTC. It translates to CASSRGTDSYEQYF.